These T cell receptor beta chains were read from a single sample in a study of T cells in Graves' hyperthyroidism and ophthalmopathy. TCRdb reprocessed the multiplex PCR reads via MiXCR and lists one record per CDR3 protein. This sample has roughly 240,000 distinct CDR3 sequences; about 24% occur once, and the top ten carry 35% to 40%. The sample taken for sequencing was blood. These receptors originate from a woman aged 40-49 years with Graves' ophthalmopathy. Each CDR3 is given with its conserved first and last residue. A D gene is named only where the DNA matches it firmly. Clone sizes are given selectively: once, few, many, or a class where the clone is expanded.

size	V	J	D	CDR3	DNA
few	TRBV30	TRBJ1-5	-	CACAPGDNQPQRF	TGTGCCTGCGCCCCGGGGGACAATCAGCCCCAGCGTTTT
-	TRBV7-8	TRBJ2-5	TRBD2	CASSLGGVAGVWETQYF	TGTGCCAGCAGCTTAGGGGGTGTGGCGGGAGTTTGGGAGACCCAGTACTTC
many	TRBV24-1	TRBJ2-6	TRBD1	CATSDGPGQLSGANVLTF	TGTGCCACCAGTGACGGACCGGGACAGCTGTCTGGGGCCAACGTCCTGACTTTC
few	TRBV15	TRBJ2-7	-	CATSLGESYEQYF	TGTGCCACCTCATTGGGTGAGAGCTACGAGCAGTACTTC
-	TRBV6-2/TRBV6-3	TRBJ2-7	-	CASSYFSSVSSYEQYF	TGCGCCAGCAGTTACTTCTCTAGCGTAAGCTCCTACGAGCAGTACTTC
many	TRBV4-2	TRBJ2-5	TRBD2	CAGSQEGLAGFETQYF	TGTGCCGGCAGCCAAGAGGGACTAGCGGGATTCGAGACCCAGTACTTC
many	TRBV7-2	TRBJ2-7	-	CASTPWGPYEQYF	TGTGCCAGCACCCCGTGGGGACCCTACGAGCAGTACTTC
many	TRBV6-1	TRBJ2-7	-	CASSDISYEQYF	TGTGCCAGCAGTGATATTAGCTACGAGCAGTACTTC
-	TRBV30	TRBJ1-2	-	CAWTSRGPNYGYTF	TGTGCCTGGACATCACGCGGCCCTAACTATGGCTACACCTTC
many	TRBV10-3	TRBJ1-2	-	CAISLVNRVHGYTF	TGTGCCATCAGCCTTGTCAATCGGGTACATGGCTACACCTTC
many	TRBV11-2	TRBJ2-7	-	CASSTEQGVSYEQYF	TGTGCCAGCAGCACCGAACAGGGAGTGTCCTACGAGCAGTACTTC
-	TRBV12-3/TRBV12-4	TRBJ1-5	-	CASSIGPINQPQHF	TGTGCCAGCAGTATCGGGCCAATCAATCAGCCCCAGCATTTT
many	TRBV20-1	TRBJ2-5	TRBD1	CSAEGTGVWETQYF	TGCAGTGCTGAGGGGACAGGGGTTTGGGAGACCCAGTACTTC
many	TRBV6-1	TRBJ1-1	-	CASPEAPNTEAFF	TGTGCCAGCCCGGAGGCTCCTAACACTGAAGCTTTCTTT
-	TRBV5-6	TRBJ1-1	-	CASSRPVNTEAFF	TGTGCCAGCAGTCGTCCCGTTAACACTGAAGCTTTCTTT
many	TRBV5-1	TRBJ2-7	-	CASSLVLSYEQYF	TGCGCCAGCAGCTTGGTACTTTCCTACGAGCAGTACTTC
-	TRBV3-1	TRBJ1-3	TRBD1	CASSQVGTGGSLGSGNTIYF	TGTGCCAGCAGCCAAGTCGGGACAGGGGGTTCCCTGGGCTCTGGAAACACCATATATTTT
many	TRBV6-1	TRBJ2-7	-	CASSGGVAASYGQYF	TGTGCCAGCAGTGGAGGGGTAGCGGCTTCCTACGGGCAGTACTTC
few	TRBV11-2	TRBJ1-6	-	CASSPGEGRSSYNSPLHF	TGTGCCAGCAGCCCGGGGGAGGGAAGAAGCTCCTATAATTCACCCCTCCACTTT
-	TRBV19	TRBJ1-2	-	CASSPSADYGYTF	TGTGCCAGTAGTCCCAGTGCTGACTATGGCTACACCTTC
many	TRBV7-2	TRBJ1-5	-	CASGRVDQPQHF	TGTGCCAGCGGCAGGGTGGATCAGCCCCAGCATTTT
-	TRBV28	TRBJ1-2	TRBD1	CASSFGTAFYGYTF	TGTGCCAGCAGTTTCGGGACAGCGTTCTATGGCTACACCTTC
many	TRBV11-2	TRBJ2-5	TRBD1	CASSLNRGETQYF	TGTGCCAGCAGCTTAAACAGGGGAGAGACCCAGTACTTC
-	TRBV27	TRBJ2-7	TRBD1	CASTKQGFHEQYF	TGTGCCAGCACGAAACAGGGGTTCCACGAGCAGTACTTC
-	TRBV11-2	TRBJ1-1	TRBD1	CASSSGQGSGNTEAFF	TGTGCCAGCAGCTCCGGACAGGGTTCCGGGAACACTGAAGCTTTCTTT
many	TRBV12-3/TRBV12-4	TRBJ2-5	TRBD1	CASRLTGKYETQYF	TGTGCCAGCAGACTGACAGGGAAGTACGAGACCCAGTACTTC
many	TRBV7-2	TRBJ2-5	-	CASHSHHQETQYF	TGTGCCAGCCATTCACACCACCAAGAGACCCAGTACTTC
many	TRBV5-1	TRBJ2-7	TRBD2	CASRQTSGSGEQYF	TGCGCCAGCAGACAGACTAGCGGGAGTGGGGAGCAGTACTTC
-	TRBV5-1	TRBJ2-7	-	CASSLNRADYEQYF	TGCGCCAGCAGCTTGAACAGGGCGGACTACGAGCAGTACTTC
-	TRBV27	TRBJ2-5	-	CASSRAVGASETQYF	TGTGCCAGCAGTCGGGCGGTGGGGGCGTCAGAGACCCAGTACTTC
-	TRBV6-2/TRBV6-3	TRBJ2-1	-	CASSFRQSRSYNEQFF	TGTGCCAGCAGTTTCCGACAGTCTCGTTCCTACAATGAGCAGTTCTTC
few	TRBV7-9	TRBJ2-5	-	CASSSFGGVRETQYF	TGTGCCAGCAGCTCCTTCGGCGGCGTCCGGGAGACCCAGTACTTC
many	TRBV13	TRBJ2-2	-	CASSLGGVSTGELFF	TGTGCCAGCAGCTTAGGGGGAGTGAGCACCGGGGAGCTGTTTTTT
few	TRBV11-1	TRBJ2-7	TRBD2	CASRRTSGGSSYEQYF	TGTGCCAGCAGACGGACTAGCGGGGGTAGCTCCTACGAGCAGTACTTC
-	TRBV20-1	TRBJ2-7	-	CSAPRDSAIVHEQYF	TGCAGTGCTCCCAGGGATTCGGCTATAGTACACGAGCAGTACTTC
many	TRBV28	TRBJ2-4	TRBD1	CASSLPGQGRVNIQYF	TGTGCCAGCAGTTTGCCTGGACAGGGGCGGGTGAACATTCAGTACTTC
-	TRBV28	TRBJ1-1	-	CATSLDPGITEAFF	TGTGCCACCAGTTTAGATCCAGGGATAACTGAAGCTTTCTTT
-	TRBV5-1	TRBJ2-2	TRBD1	CASMDGQVNTGELFF	TGCGCCAGCATGGATGGACAGGTTAACACCGGGGAGCTGTTTTTT
many	TRBV28	TRBJ2-7	-	CASSFWGEQYF	TGTGCCAGCAGTTTTTGGGGTGAGCAGTACTTC
many	TRBV7-2	TRBJ2-2	-	CASSPLTGELFF	TGTGCCAGCAGCCCCCTCACCGGGGAGCTGTTTTTT
many	TRBV6-2/TRBV6-3	TRBJ2-7	TRBD1	CASSHRRAGGEQYF	TGTGCCAGCAGCCACCGACGGGCAGGGGGCGAGCAGTACTTC
many	TRBV4-1	TRBJ2-7	-	CASSLPGGNEQYF	TGCGCCAGCAGCCTTCCAGGCGGGAACGAGCAGTACTTC
many	TRBV19	TRBJ2-7	-	CASSFEEHLISYEQYF	TGTGCCAGTAGTTTCGAGGAACACCTGATCTCCTACGAGCAGTACTTC
-	TRBV6-5	TRBJ2-5	-	CASSCRIGRGDRETQYF	TGTGCCAGCAGTTGCCGGATAGGGAGGGGGGATAGGGAGACCCAGTACTTC
-	TRBV7-9	TRBJ1-1	-	CASSLGMGIDTEAFF	TGCGCCAGCAGCTTAGGGATGGGAATTGACACTGAAGCTTTCTTT
-	TRBV27	TRBJ2-7	-	CASSLAIGLTYEQSF	TGTGCCAGCAGTTTGGCCATCGGGCTTACCTACGAGCAGTCCTTC
many	TRBV28	TRBJ1-5	TRBD1	CASSDAPGQGNQPQHF	TGTGCCAGCAGTGACGCCCCGGGACAGGGTAATCAGCCCCAGCATTTT
many	TRBV29-1	TRBJ2-7	TRBD1	CSVGPTGGYEQYF	TGCAGCGTAGGACCGACAGGGGGCTACGAGCAGTACTTC
many	TRBV28	TRBJ2-2	TRBD1	CASSPADRANTGELFF	TGTGCCAGCAGTCCAGCCGACAGGGCGAACACCGGGGAGCTGTTTTTT
few	TRBV5-1	TRBJ2-3	TRBD2	CASSPEAGAPDTQYF	TGCGCCAGCAGCCCGGAAGCGGGAGCGCCAGATACGCAGTATTTT
once	TRBV27	TRBJ2-7	TRBD2	CASSSRLAGHYEQYF	TGTGCCAGCAGTTCACGACTAGCGGGGCACTACGAGCAGTACTTC
-	TRBV6-1	TRBJ2-7	-	CAILQESSYEQYF	TGTGCCATCCTTCAGGAGAGCTCCTACGAGCAGTACTTC
many	TRBV12-3/TRBV12-4	TRBJ1-5	TRBD1	CASSPRGTGPNQPQHF	TGTGCCAGCAGTCCGAGGGGGACAGGGCCAAATCAGCCCCAGCATTTT